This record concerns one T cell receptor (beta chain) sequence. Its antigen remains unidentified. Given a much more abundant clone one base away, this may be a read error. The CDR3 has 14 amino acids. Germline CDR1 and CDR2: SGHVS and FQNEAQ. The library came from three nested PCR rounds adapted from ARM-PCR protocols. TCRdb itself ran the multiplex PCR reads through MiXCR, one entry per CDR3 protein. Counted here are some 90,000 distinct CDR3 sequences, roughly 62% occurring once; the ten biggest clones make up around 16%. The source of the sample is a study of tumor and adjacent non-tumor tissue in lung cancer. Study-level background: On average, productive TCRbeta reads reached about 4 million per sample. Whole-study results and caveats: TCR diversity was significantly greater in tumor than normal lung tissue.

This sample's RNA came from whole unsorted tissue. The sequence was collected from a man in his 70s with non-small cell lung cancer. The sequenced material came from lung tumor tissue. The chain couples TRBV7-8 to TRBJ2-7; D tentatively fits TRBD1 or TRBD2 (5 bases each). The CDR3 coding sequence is TGTGCCAGCAGCTTAAGGGGACCTACCTACGACCAGTACTTC. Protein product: CASSLRGPTYDQYF.